The source of this T cell receptor (beta chain) is a study of tumor-infiltrating lymphocytes in localized non-small cell lung cancer. This table comes from immunoSEQ multiplex PCR, and its TCRdb copy is limited to in-frame clones, with some not included. Seen here are around 15,000 clones, roughly 71% observed once, and the top ten hold 4.5% to 7.5%. The clonotype was recovered from a human donor with non-small cell lung cancer. Sequencing input: lung tumor tissue.

The CDR3 here is CASSLAQVTGELFF. The DNA for the CDR3 is TGTGCCAGCAGCTTAGCCCAGGTCACCGGGGAGCTGTTTTTT. J is TRBJ2-2 and V is TRBV7-9; D remains ambiguous. Germline V gives CDR1 SEHNR, CDR2 FQNEAQ (reference sequence). Trimming removed 0 bases at V and 4 bases at J, with 6 bases between. There are 14 residues in the CDR3.